The T cell receptor (beta chain) under discussion was sequenced for a study of OX40 agonist ivuxolimab in advanced cancers. Study summary: Of mixed ages from 23 to 79 and averaging approximately 60 years, the group was roughly 83% male.

Assay used: immunoSEQ multiplex PCR; TCRdb lists only in-frame clones, some missing. The sample lists about 66,000 clones; roughly 80% were seen once. The CDR3 is 11 amino acids. The germline V gene has CDR1 MRHNA and CDR2 SNTAGT. V lost 5 bases and J lost 6, with 6 bases in between. The receptor's source is an adult with an advanced solid tumor such as melanoma, head and neck, liver or kidney cancer. J is TRBJ2-3 and V is TRBV6-4; possible D gene TRBD1, 5 bases. The specimen was CD4+ or CD8+ T cells sorted from blood, collected in a trial of the OX40 agonist ivuxolimab. The CDR3 is CASSSGDTQYF. The CDR3 DNA is TGTGCCAGCAGTTCAGGGGATACGCAGTATTTT.